This T cell receptor beta chain was documented in a study of Tregs in tolerant kidney transplant recipients. General study results and limits: Antigen-driven expansion was suggested because donor-specific Tregs expanded more than all Tregs in tolerant patients. Biological reproducibility was not directly addressed in this study.

The protocol was immunoSEQ multiplex PCR, while the TCRdb copy is restricted to in-frame clones and leaves out a portion. Its clone listing holds about 48,000 clones. To note about this clone: What it binds is unknown. The read ends 3 residues shy of where the CDR3 ends; the end is completed using the germline J gene.

This CDR3 spans 12 amino acids. Looked up from germline, CDR1 is DFQATT and CDR2 is SNEGSKA (reference sequence). Trimming pared 4 bases from V and 4 bases from J, leaving 9 bases between. This TCR was sampled from a human donor who received a combined kidney and bone marrow transplant. The rearrangement uses TRBV20-1 and TRBJ2-3, with D uncertain. The input for sequencing was CD4+ T cells from blood, taken before the transplant. The CDR3 bases that were read are TGCAGTGCTACCCCCGGGTCAGATACG. Amino acids: CSATPGSDT. The full CDR3 reads CSATPGSDTQYF.